Reported below is one T cell receptor (beta chain). The genes are named according to mouse. Read coverage stops 1 residue before the CDR3 terminus; the germline J gene supplies the remainder. This CDR3 contains 15 residues. The ends lost 4 bases at V and 4 bases at J; junction bases unmatched: 6. The germline V gene has CDR1 SGHSN and CDR2 HYEKVE. TCRdb keeps only in-frame clones here, not all; method: immunoSEQ multiplex PCR. Here the sample spans about 4,900 clones, under 55% being singletons. The source of the sample is a study of tissue T cells after allogeneic stem cell transplantation. Time point: mouse harvest day 14 after allogeneic transplant. Mouse grafts combined 10^7 T-cell-depleted bone marrow cells with 10^6 splenic CD5+ T cells.

The rearrangement uses TRBV12-1 and TRBJ2-7; 13 bases align to TRBD2. This sequence was found in a female BALB/c mouse given C57BL/6 T cells with graft-versus-host disease after an allogeneic hematopoietic cell transplant. Material: gut tissue. The covered CDR3 bases are TGTGCCAGCTCCCTTGGGACTGGGGGGGGATATGAACAGTAC. Translating gives CASSLGTGGGYEQY. The CDR3 as a whole reads CASSLGTGGGYEQYF.